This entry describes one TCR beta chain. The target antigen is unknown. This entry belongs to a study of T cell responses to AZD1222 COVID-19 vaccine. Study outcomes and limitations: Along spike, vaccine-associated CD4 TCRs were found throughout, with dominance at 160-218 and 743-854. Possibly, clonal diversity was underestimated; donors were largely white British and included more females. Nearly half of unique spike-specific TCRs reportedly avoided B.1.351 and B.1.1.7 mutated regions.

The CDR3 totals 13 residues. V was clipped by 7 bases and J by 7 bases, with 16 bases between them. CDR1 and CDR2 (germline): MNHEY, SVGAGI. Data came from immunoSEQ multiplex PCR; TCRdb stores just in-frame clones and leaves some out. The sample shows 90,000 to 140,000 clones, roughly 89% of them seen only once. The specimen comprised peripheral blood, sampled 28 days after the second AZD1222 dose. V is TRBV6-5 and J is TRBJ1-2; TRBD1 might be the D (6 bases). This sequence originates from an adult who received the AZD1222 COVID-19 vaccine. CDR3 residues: CASITVGASGYTF. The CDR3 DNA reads TGTGCCAGCATTACCGTGGGGGCCAGTGGCTACACCTTC.